This T cell receptor beta chain is drawn from a study of siplizumab effects on memory and regulatory T cells. The method was immunoSEQ multiplex PCR; TCRdb's version includes in-frame clones alone and lacks a portion of them. The data show over 60,000 clones, about 89% seen once. General study findings and limits: Siplizumab significantly decreased alloreactive sequences from unstimulated CD4+ memory cells. Naive T cells, seemingly more diverse than memory cells, seemed major alloresponse contributors. Sequences below about 10^-5 frequency were poorly captured, limiting mapping of alloreactive clones.

Looked up from germline, CDR1 is SQVTM and CDR2 is ANQGSEA. Trimming cost V 7 bases and J 0 bases; bases outside gene matches: 9. The length of the CDR3 is 15 residues. In regard to this clone: The antigen is unknown.

The sample comprised CD8+ T cells sorted from blood. The sequence derives from a human donor in good health. This chain joins TRBV29-1 and TRBJ2-1, with TRBD2 matching over 7 bases. This CDR3 is CSAILASGSYNEQFF. For the CDR3, the DNA is TGCAGCGCCATACTAGCGTCGGGCTCCTACAATGAGCAGTTCTTC.